One sample yielded the 7 T cell receptor beta chains listed below, sequenced in a study of T cell changes during pregnancy in multiple sclerosis. TCRdb's copy holds only in-frame clones and misses some; the assay was immunoSEQ multiplex PCR. In the table there are about 38,000 clones, 85% to 95% of which are singletons. The source was CD4+ T cells from peripheral blood mononuclear cells, collected in the third trimester of pregnancy. Receptors were obtained from a female donor in good health, enrolled as a control in a pregnancy study.

The V and J genes are TRBV2 and TRBJ1-6; no clear D gene. The germline V gene encodes CDR1 SNHLY and CDR2 FYNNEI. The CDR3 covers 15 residues. V was trimmed by 5 bases and J by 0 bases, leaving 8 bases between them. The DNA for the CDR3 is TGTGCCAGCAGTTCCGAGAGCTCCTATAATTCACCCCTCCACTTT. It is translated as CASSSESSYNSPLHF.

J is TRBJ1-3 and V is TRBV23-1; TRBD1 aligns across 9 bases. TRBV23-1 qualifies as an ORF whose function is uncertain. The CDR3 has 17 amino acids. J gave up 0 bases and V 3 bases, and 6 bases lay outside the gene matches. CDR3 DNA sequence: TGCGCCAGCAGTCACGCGGGACAGGGCTTCTCTGGAAACACCATATATTTT. It translates to CASSHAGQGFSGNTIYF.

In DNA form, the CDR3 reads TGTGCCAGCAGCTTATCGGTGTGGCAGGGTGGCTACGAGCAGTACTTC. It codes for CASSLSVWQGGYEQYF. J is TRBJ2-7 and V is TRBV7-6, with D perhaps matching TRBD1 (5 bases). Germline V gene lookup returns CDR1 SGHVS and CDR2 FNYEAQ. V shed 2 bases and J shed 3 bases, with 17 bases lying between them. This CDR3 comprises 16 residues.

The V and J genes are TRBV19 and TRBJ2-1; a weak D match, TRBD2 (5 bases). The CDR3 sequence is 15 residues long. Germline V gene sequence: CDR1 LNHDA, CDR2 SQIVND (reference sequence). V lost 4 bases to trimming and J lost 7 bases, with 17 bases between them. CDR3 amino acids: CASSKPGYGGNEQFF. In DNA form, the CDR3 reads TGTGCCAGTAGTAAGCCGGGATACGGCGGGAATGAGCAGTTCTTC.

V usage is TRBV2 and J usage is TRBJ2-7; possibly TRBD1 for D (5 bases). The V and J ends lost 7 bases and 7 bases respectively, with 14 bases between them. The CDR3 runs to 12 residues. The germline V gene encodes CDR1 SNHLY and CDR2 FYNNEI. In nucleotides, the CDR3 is TGTGCCAGCACTGGGGCGATCCTTGAGCAGTACTTC. The encoded protein is CASTGAILEQYF. The variable domain in full, with the rest retrieved from reference TRBV2 and TRBJ2-7, is EPEVTQTPSHQVTQMGQEVILRCVPISNHLYFYWYRQILGQKVEFLVSFYNNEISEKSEIFDDQFSVERPDGSNFTLKIRSTKLEDSAMYFCASTGAILEQYFGPGTRLTVT.

As regards this clone: One end of the junction does not line up with germline, which may come from a read error. V is TRBV13 and J is TRBJ2-2, with 14 bases matching TRBD2. This CDR3 is built from 19 residues. The germline CDR1 and CDR2 sequences are PRHDT and FYEKMQ (reference sequence). In DNA, the CDR3 is TGTGCCAGCAGCCTAGGATCGAGACTAGCGGGGGGGCGGACCGGGGAGCTGTTTTTT. The encoded protein is CASSLGSRLAGGRTGELFF. Looking up the rest from reference TRBV13 and TRBJ2-2 gives the full variable domain: AAGVIQSPRHLIKEKRETATLKCYPIPRHDTVYWYQQGPGQDPQFLISFYEKMQSDKGSIPDRFSAQQFSDYHSELNMSSLELGDSALYFCASSLGSRLAGGRTGELFFGEGSRLTVL.

Comment on this clone: It is unclear where the CDR3 begins or ends on the DNA, so no DNA is shown, and the CDR3 is as TCRdb lists it. This chain connects TRBV7-6 to TRBJ2-1; the table's D call, TRBD2, has no DNA check behind it. The CDR3 spans 20 amino acids, including both terminal residues. Germline values: CDR1 SGHVS, CDR2 FNYEAQ. The CDR3 is CASSLVFGAGGRARYNEQFF.